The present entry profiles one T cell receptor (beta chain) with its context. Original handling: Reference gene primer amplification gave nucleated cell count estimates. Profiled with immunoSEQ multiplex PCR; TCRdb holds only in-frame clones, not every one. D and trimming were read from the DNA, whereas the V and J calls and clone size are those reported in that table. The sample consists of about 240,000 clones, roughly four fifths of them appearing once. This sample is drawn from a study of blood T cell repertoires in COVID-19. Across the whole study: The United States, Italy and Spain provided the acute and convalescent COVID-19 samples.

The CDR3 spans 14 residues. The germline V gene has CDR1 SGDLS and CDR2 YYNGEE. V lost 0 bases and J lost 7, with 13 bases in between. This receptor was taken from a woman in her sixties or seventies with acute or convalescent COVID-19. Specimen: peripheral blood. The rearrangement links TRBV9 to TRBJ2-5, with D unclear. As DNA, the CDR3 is TGTGCCAGCAGCGTAGCGGCATTTGAGGCGACCCAGTACTTC. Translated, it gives CASSVAAFEATQYF.